This is a list of T cell receptor beta chains from one sample in a study of HIV-infected patients and healthy controls. TCRdb called the 5' RACE reads again in MiXCR, with one record for every CDR3 protein. The table includes roughly 70,000 distinct CDR3 sequences, around 17% detected once. Sequences were obtained from CD4+ T cells from blood. Receptors were obtained from a human donor in good health. CDR3s include the opening cysteine and the closing phenylalanine or tryptophan. A D gene is named only where the DNA matches it firmly. Part of the rows lack a size; the others show once, few, many or a class for expanded clones.

J gene,D gene,V gene,clone size,CDR3 DNA,CDR3 protein
TRBJ2-7,TRBD1,TRBV6-1,.,TGTGCCAGCAGTGGGGACAGTACCCTTAAGAGGATGTACTTC,CASSGDSTLKRMYF
TRBJ2-1,.,TRBV2,.,TGTGCCAGCAGTTTCCAGTTGTATGAGCAGTTCTTC,CASSFQLYEQFF
TRBJ2-5,TRBD2,TRBV20-1,.,TGCAGTGCTAGGGGTAGCGGGGGAGGCGAGACCCAGTACTTC,CSARGSGGGETQYF
TRBJ2-5,.,TRBV7-2,.,TGTGCCAGCAGACCGAGTGGGCGGAGCCACCAAGAGACCCAGTACTTC,CASRPSGRSHQETQYF
TRBJ1-1,.,TRBV20-1,few,TGCAGTGCTAGAGGGAGGTTCCCCGTACGGGTGAACACTGAAGCTTTCTTT,CSARGRFPVRVNTEAFF
TRBJ2-1,.,TRBV7-2,.,TGTGCCAGCAGCCCTCTAAGTAGCTCCTACAATGAGCAGTTCTTC,CASSPLSSSYNEQFF
TRBJ2-3,TRBD2,TRBV3-1,few,TGTGCCAGCAGCCCCAGACTAGCGGGAGCGAGAGATACGCAGTATTTT,CASSPRLAGARDTQYF
TRBJ1-1,.,TRBV28,few,TGTGCCAGCAGTGTCCAACAGATTTCGAACACTGAAGCTTTCTTT,CASSVQQISNTEAFF
TRBJ1-1,.,TRBV7-2,.,TGTGCCAGCAGCTTAGCGGGCGCGATGGTGAACACTGAAGCTTTCTTT,CASSLAGAMVNTEAFF
TRBJ2-7,.,TRBV5-4,few,TGTGCCAGCAGTTTGGGCAGCCAATACGAGCAGTACTTC,CASSLGSQYEQYF
TRBJ2-7,.,TRBV5-6,many,TGTGCCAGCAGCTTGCAGGGGTACGAGCAGTACTTC,CASSLQGYEQYF
TRBJ2-1,TRBD1,TRBV10-3,few,TGTGCCATCAGTGGGGACAGCTCCTACAATGAGCAGTTCTTC,CAISGDSSYNEQFF
TRBJ2-1,.,TRBV20-1,many,TGCAGTGCTGTCGAACCTAGGCCAAGCTCCTACAATGAGCAGTTCTTC,CSAVEPRPSSYNEQFF
TRBJ1-1,.,TRBV24-1,few,TGTGCCACCAGTGATAACACAGGGTCGAACACTGAAGCTTTCTTT,CATSDNTGSNTEAFF
TRBJ2-1,.,TRBV20-1,few,TGCAGTGCTCCCAACGACGTAAACAATGAGCAGTTCTTC,CSAPNDVNNEQFF
TRBJ2-3,TRBD2,TRBV5-1,.,TGCGCCAGCAGCTTGGCCGTGACTAGCGGGGGAGATACGCAGTATTTT,CASSLAVTSGGDTQYF
TRBJ2-2,.,TRBV2,once,TGTGCCAGCAATCCGGTGCGTACCGGGGAGCTGTTTTTT,CASNPVRTGELFF
TRBJ1-5,TRBD1,TRBV28,many,TGTGCCAGCAGAGAGTCCGGGACAGGGGATCAGCCCCAGCATTTT,CASRESGTGDQPQHF
TRBJ2-4,.,TRBV30,few,TGTGCCGGAAACCGGGCCAGGGCTGGCGGCATTCAGTACTTC,CAGNRARAGGIQYF
TRBJ2-7,.,TRBV12-3/TRBV12-4,.,TGTGCCAGCAGTTTATCGAGGACGGCGCCCTACGAGCAGTACTTC,CASSLSRTAPYEQYF
TRBJ2-3,.,TRBV20-1,few,TGCAGTGCTGTTAGGGGAACAGATACGCAGTATTTT,CSAVRGTDTQYF
TRBJ2-1,TRBD2,TRBV5-1,.,TGCGCCACCCCCGAGTCACGCATCGGGGGGGGTGAGCAGTTCTTC,CATPESRIGGGEQFF
TRBJ2-7,.,TRBV20-1,many,TGCAGTGCTACCCCATCGAGCTACGAGCAGTACTTC,CSATPSSYEQYF
TRBJ2-7,.,TRBV28,.,TGTGCCAGCCTGGGGGGACTCCCCTTCTACGAGCAGTACTTC,CASLGGLPFYEQYF
TRBJ2-7,.,TRBV20-1,.,TGCAGTGCTAGCGGGACTCGACATTCCCTCTCCTACGAGCAGTACTTC,CSASGTRHSLSYEQYF
TRBJ2-7,.,TRBV6-2/TRBV6-3,many,TGTGCCAGCAGTTACGTCGCCTACGAGCAGTACTTC,CASSYVAYEQYF
TRBJ2-7,.,TRBV28,many,TGTGCCAGCAGTTCACCCTACGAGCAGTACTTC,CASSSPYEQYF
TRBJ1-1,TRBD1,TRBV12-3/TRBV12-4,.,TGTGCCAGCAGCTCCGGACAGGGAATAGCTGAAGCTTTCTTT,CASSSGQGIAEAFF
TRBJ2-7,TRBD1,TRBV6-2/TRBV6-3,.,TGTGCCAGTGGACAGGCCCAGCCGGATGGGTACTTC,CASGQAQPDGYF
TRBJ2-7,.,TRBV12-3/TRBV12-4,.,TGTGCCAGCAGTCTTAAAGGGGGGGCAAACGAGCAGTACTTC,CASSLKGGANEQYF
TRBJ2-1,.,TRBV12-3/TRBV12-4,few,TGTGCCAGCAGAGCCCGAGGGGCCACCTCCTACAATGAGCAGTTCTTC,CASRARGATSYNEQFF